This TCR beta chain was sequenced during a study of OX40 agonist ivuxolimab in advanced cancers. Study overall: Those enrolled were 82.7% male, with a mean age of roughly 62 years and ages from 23 to 79. Study outcomes and limitations: There were, on average, more expanded clones in CD8+ T cells than in CD4+.

Note on this clone: What it binds is not known.

Libraries were prepared by immunoSEQ multiplex PCR; TCRdb keeps only in-frame clonotypes and omits some of them. Of over 55,000 clones detected, 91% appear once; the ten largest clones hold about 2%. V shed 11 bases and J 2 bases; nucleotides not matched to a gene: 11. CDR1 is MDHEN and CDR2 is SYDVKM in the germline V gene. This CDR3 spans 14 amino acids. V and J are TRBV28 and TRBJ2-7; TRBD2 matches at 8 bases. This clonotype originated in an adult with an advanced solid tumor such as melanoma, head and neck, liver or kidney cancer. The sample in question was CD4+ or CD8+ T cells sorted from blood, obtained in a trial of the OX40 agonist ivuxolimab. In DNA form, the CDR3 reads TGTGCCGCCGAACGAACAGCGGGGGCCTACGAGCAGTACTTC. It yields the protein CAAERTAGAYEQYF.